This entry features one T cell receptor (beta chain) sequence. The antigen is not known. Assay: immunoSEQ multiplex PCR; the TCRdb copy retains only in-frame clones and omits some. The sample has 100,000 or so clones, just under 95% seen once. The data belong to a study of siplizumab effects on memory and regulatory T cells. Findings and caveats of the study: Apparently key alloresponse contributors, naive T cells also seemed more diverse than memory cells.

This receptor was taken from a human donor in good health. The sample consisted of non-Treg CD4+ T cells sorted from blood.

The CDR3 DNA is TGCGCCAGCAGCCAACAACGGGACCATCCGTCCTACGAGCAGTACTTC. Protein product: CASSQQRDHPSYEQYF. The chain joins TRBV4-3 to TRBJ2-7; the D gene could be TRBD1 or TRBD2 (5 bases each). The V and J ends lost 2 bases and 1 base respectively, with 15 bases between them. The CDR3 length is 16 residues. Germline CDR1 is LGHNA and CDR2 is YSLEER.